Given below is one TCR beta chain in context. This clonotype was observed many times. The antigen it recognizes is unknown. Per-base quality was not reported, and no clone a single base away is much larger than it. The data originate from a study of T cells in Graves' hyperthyroidism and ophthalmopathy (dated by TCRdb to the late 2010s). Study-level background: Peripheral blood was sampled at the time of initial diagnosis, prior to any treatment. A discovery cohort of about a hundred patients, fewer than 50 with Graves' ophthalmopathy and 55 to 65 with stable Graves' hyperthyroidism, was used to find distinguishing TCR V-J signatures. Prospective prediction of ophthalmopathy was tested in an independent validation cohort consisting of 18 hyperthyroidism patients and more than 15 patients who later progressed to ophthalmopathy. The 75 to 100 discovery patients were divided at random into training and test sets in a 7:3 ratio. The study also compared thyroid tissue and blood T-cell repertoires from a handful of Graves' hyperthyroidism patients. Once sampling was done, hyperthyroidism patients were given methimazole at a starting dose of 30 mg daily, whereas ophthalmopathy patients were given high-dose intravenous methylprednisolone. The paper describes TCR Vbeta CDR3 sequencing of 120 to 150 peripheral blood samples, made up of under 50 ophthalmopathy patients, 70 to 75 hyperthyroidism patients and 17 progressor patients.

The TCR beta CDR3 regions were amplified from the RNA transcripts. For the first round of RT-PCR on the TCR CDR3, the HTBI primer set was used together with the Qiagen OneStep RT-PCR kit. Libraries were constructed in a second round of multiplex PCR, after which size selection and purification were carried out. Sequencing of the libraries was done on an Illumina HiSeq2000 using paired-end 100 bp reads. From the authors' description of their analysis: Raw data were processed with SOAPnuke, discarding reads with adapters, uncalled bases, mean Phred below 15, or no exact constant-primer or identifier match. High-quality paired reads were merged using COPE v1.2.5, and each unique nucleotide sequence was defined as a clonotype. MiTCR v1.1 was used to align clonotypes to the IMGT TRBV, TRBD and TRBJ reference segments. The analysis was restricted to V-J combinations with a frequency above 0.0001, which together covered about 99% of the repertoires. The TCS score was defined as F50 (clonal expansion) divided by E x V (chaos), with BLOSUM62-based TCRdist calculated between CDR3 peptides within each V-J. Welch's t-statistics and random forest reduced roughly 540 V-J features to 13, which were used in a naive Bayes classifier (R e1071). TCRdb ran its own pipeline on the public reads, namely fastp trimming at Q25 and MiXCR clone calling, and kept in-frame beta chains. Entries that share a CDR3 protein sequence are merged under the most common genes and DNA. The V and J calls were not made by the authors but by TCRdb's processing. This sample gives a few hundred thousand distinct CDR3 sequences in total; 15% to 20% of them show up just once. The ten largest clones add up to about 29% of the sample.

The paper as a whole reports these results and caveats: Most expanded thyroid clonotypes (frequency above 0.001) were also found in blood, which suggests that blood repertoires may mirror thyroid immune responses. During validation, the model predicted progression to ophthalmopathy a median of around 7 months ahead of onset, with approximately 71% sensitivity and roughly 72% specificity. No statistical method was used to set the sample size in advance, and investigators knew the group allocation. A 13 V-J signature model separated ophthalmopathy from stable hyperthyroidism, with 87.88% sensitivity and approximately 81% specificity in cross-validation and 80%/75% in testing.

The germline V end is reduced by 3 bases and the J end by 4 bases; junction bases left unmatched: 0. Based on the germline V gene, the CDR1 and CDR2 sequences are KGHSH and LQKENI. Spanning cysteine to phenylalanine, the CDR3 consists of 13 amino acids. Just the 39-base CDR3 DNA is kept, in frame starting at base 1. Ophthalmopathy patients had moderately to severely active disease, Clinical Activity Score of at least 3, NOSPECS grade of at least 4, and duration under 3 months. Exclusion was applied to patients with uncontrolled infections, other autoimmune diseases, pregnancy or lactation. Diagnoses were based on clinical symptoms, serum thyroxine and TRAb, thyroid ultrasound and orbital computed tomography. PBMCs were isolated from 8 to 10 ml of fresh peripheral blood by Ficoll-Paque density gradient centrifugation. Trizol reagent was used to extract total RNA, and RNA quality was then checked on an Agilent 2100 Bioanalyzer.

Here the chain combines TRBV18 and TRBJ1-5, and 7 junction bases match TRBD1. Sequenced input: blood. The receptor comes from a woman in her 30s with Graves' ophthalmopathy. The DNA sequence is TGTGCCAGCTCACCGGGACAGAATCAGCCCCAGCATTTT. Its protein is CASSPGQNQPQHF.